The present T cell receptor (beta chain) was sequenced within a study of blood T cell repertoires in COVID-19. The CDR3 length is 15 residues. Germline V lookup: CDR1 SGDLS, CDR2 YYNGEE. Between the trimmed V and J ends, which lost 5 bases and 2 bases, there was a span of 15 bases. In the authors' methods: Cell counts per sample came from amplifying reference gene primers. Some clones are missing from TCRdb's copy, which holds only in-frame ones; the method was immunoSEQ multiplex PCR. Clonal size and the V and J genes are those of that table, whereas D and trimming came from the DNA. This table has roughly 150,000 clones, around 81% appearing once.

The TCR originated in a woman in her forties or fifties with acute or convalescent COVID-19. The rearrangement joins TRBV9 to TRBJ2-3; D is possibly TRBD2 (5 bases). What was sequenced was peripheral blood. The CDR3 bases are TGTGCCAGCAGTCGATCTTGGACTGTCACAGATACGCAGTATTTT. It codes for CASSRSWTVTDTQYF.